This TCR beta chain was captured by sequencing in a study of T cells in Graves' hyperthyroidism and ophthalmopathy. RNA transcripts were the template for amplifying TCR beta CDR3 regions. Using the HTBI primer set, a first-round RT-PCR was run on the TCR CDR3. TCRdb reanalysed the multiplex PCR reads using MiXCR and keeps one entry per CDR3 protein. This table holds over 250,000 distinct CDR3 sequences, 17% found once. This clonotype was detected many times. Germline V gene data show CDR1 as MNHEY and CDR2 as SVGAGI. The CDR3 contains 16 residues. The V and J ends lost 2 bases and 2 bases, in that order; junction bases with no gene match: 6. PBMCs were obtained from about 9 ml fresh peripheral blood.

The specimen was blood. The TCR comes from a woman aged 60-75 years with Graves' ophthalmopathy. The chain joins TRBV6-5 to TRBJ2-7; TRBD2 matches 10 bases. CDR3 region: CASSYRALAGTYEQYF. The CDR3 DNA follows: TGTGCCAGCAGTTACCGAGCACTAGCGGGGACCTACGAGCAGTACTTC.